What follows are 23 T cell receptor beta chains derived from one specimen sequenced in a study of control samples from healthy donors and cancer patients. Sequenced by immunoSEQ multiplex PCR; TCRdb stores in-frame clones only, minus some. The sample holds under 200,000 clones. The sequencing sample was made of blood. The receptors were sampled from a woman aged 25 to 45 in good health.

V and J are TRBV30 and TRBJ2-7; D remains ambiguous. The CDR3 loop spans 12 amino acids. Germline CDR1 GTSNPN, CDR2 SVGIG (reference sequence). Trimming cost V 3 bases and J 9 bases, with 15 bases left between them. The CDR3 region is CAWSQSLAGQYF. CDR3 nucleotide sequence: TGTGCCTGGAGCCAGTCCCTGGCCGGGCAGTACTTC.

The chain joins TRBV30 to TRBJ1-2, with TRBD1 identical over 7 bases. V lost 3 bases and J lost 8; bases outside the gene matches: 6. The CDR3 consists of 12 residues. The germline gives CDR1 GTSNPN, CDR2 SVGIG (reference sequence). DNA for the CDR3: TGTGCCTGGAGCCAGGGGGGGAGCGGCTACACCTTC. This codes for CAWSQGGSGYTF.

The rearrangement links TRBV7-9 to TRBJ1-4; D not certain. V lost 7 bases, J lost 2 bases, and 20 bases lay in between. This CDR3 has 17 amino acids. Looked up from germline, CDR1 is SEHNR and CDR2 is FQNEAQ (reference sequence). The CDR3 DNA reads TGTGCCAGCACCCCCGTGGGCATAAATTATACTAATGAAAAACTGTTTTTT. This encodes CASTPVGINYTNEKLFF. The variable domain in full, with the rest retrieved from reference TRBV7-9 and TRBJ1-4, is DTGVSQNPRHKITKRGQNVTFRCDPISEHNRLYWYRQTLGQGPEFLTYFQNEAQLEKSRLLSDRFSAERPKGSFSTLEIQRTEQGDSAMYLCASTPVGINYTNEKLFFGSGTQLSVL.

For the CDR3, the DNA is TGTGCCAGCACCTACGGAGGCAGAAACACCATATATTTT. Residues: CASTYGGRNTIYF. The rearrangement uses TRBV12-3 or TRBV12-4 and TRBJ1-3; no definite D call. This CDR3 is built from 13 residues. Trimming shortened V by 7 bases and J by 5 bases, and 12 bases separated the two germline ends.

The CDR3 protein is CASSFPRGGLFF. DNA for the CDR3: TGCGCCAGCAGCTTTCCCAGGGGTGGGCTGTTTTTT. This rearrangement joins TRBV5-1 to TRBJ2-2; TRBD1 is a possible D gene (6 bases). The CDR3 consists of 12 residues. V was shortened by 2 bases and J by 13 bases, with 12 bases between the two germline ends. Looked up from germline, CDR1 is SGHRS and CDR2 is YFSETQ.

The chain couples TRBV9 to TRBJ1-4; no clear D gene. The CDR3 extends over 20 amino acids. The V gene's germline CDR1 is SGDLS and CDR2 YYNGEE. Trimming cost V 3 bases and J 3 bases, with 27 bases left between them. This chain's CDR3 is CASSAPEPRWVGPANEKLFF. The CDR3 DNA sequence: TGTGCCAGCAGCGCACCCGAGCCGAGGTGGGTGGGTCCCGCTAATGAAAAACTGTTTTTT.

The chain couples TRBV5-1 to TRBJ2-3; a weak D match, TRBD2 (7 bases). Germline CDR1 SGHRS, CDR2 YFSETQ. Deletions cut 4 bases from V and 3 bases from J, with 15 bases between. The CDR3 totals 15 residues. The CDR3 DNA reads TGCGCCAGCAGCCAAACAGGGAGGGGGACAGATACGCAGTATTTT. It translates to CASSQTGRGTDTQYF.

This rearrangement joins TRBV24-1 to TRBJ1-3; 7 nucleotides line up with TRBD1. CDR3 length: 15 residues. Trimming cost V 3 bases and J 0 bases; bases outside gene matches: 1. Germline values: CDR1 KGHDR, CDR2 SFDVKD. The chain's CDR3 is CATSDPGGSGNTIYF. CDR3 in DNA: TGTGCCACCAGTGATCCAGGGGGCTCTGGAAACACCATATATTTT.

The chain couples TRBV7-8 to TRBJ2-7, with 8 positions matching TRBD1. The CDR3 spans 18 residues. V gave up 5 bases and J gave up 7 bases; unmatched junction bases: 22. Per the germline V gene, CDR1 is SGHVS and CDR2 is FQNEAQ. The CDR3 region is CASSPTRGPRPGIGEQYF. The CDR3, as DNA: TGTGCCAGCAGCCCCACCAGGGGGCCGAGGCCCGGGATCGGTGAGCAGTACTTC.

The chain links TRBV5-1 to TRBJ2-2; D not resolved. This CDR3 has 12 amino acids. Germline V gene data show CDR1 as SGHRS and CDR2 as YFSETQ. Trimming removed 2 bases from V and 6 bases from J, with 5 bases in between. Here the CDR3 reads CASSFPAGELFF. CDR3 DNA sequence: TGCGCCAGCAGCTTCCCGGCCGGGGAGCTGTTTTTT.

This rearrangement joins TRBV7-9 to TRBJ2-7; a possible D gene is TRBD1 (5 bases). Per the germline V gene, CDR1 is SEHNR and CDR2 is FQNEAQ (reference sequence). CDR3 length: 12 residues. Deletions cut 5 bases from V and 3 bases from J, with 8 bases between. CDR3 coding DNA: TGTGCCAGCAGCCAGGGCTACTACGAGCAGTACTTC. It codes for CASSQGYYEQYF.

In DNA, the CDR3 is TGTGCCAGCAGTTTATCGAAAGATTCACCCCTCCACTTT. Translating gives CASSLSKDSPLHF. The chain couples TRBV27 to TRBJ1-6, with D hard to call. V was clipped by 0 bases and J by 8 bases, with 5 bases between them. Per germline, CDR1 MNHEY and CDR2 SMNVEV (reference sequence). This CDR3 is 13 amino acids long.

The CDR3 region has the DNA TGTGCCAGCAGCCAAGATTTGCCGCAGCCATCCACCTTCACAGATACGCAGTATTTT. It is translated as CASSQDLPQPSTFTDTQYF. The chain employs TRBV3-1 (or the pseudogene TRBV3-2) and TRBJ2-3, with D unclear. This CDR3 contains 19 residues. The germline V gene has CDR1 LGHDT and CDR2 YNNKEL (reference sequence). Trimming shortened V by 0 bases and J by 2 bases, and 21 bases separated the two germline ends.

V is TRBV11-2 and J is TRBJ2-1, with D possibly TRBD2 on 6 matching bases. Trimming left V 5 bases short and J 9 bases short, with 20 bases between. This CDR3 spans 15 amino acids. CDR1 is SGHAT, CDR2 FQNNGV, per germline. DNA for the CDR3: TGTGCCAGCAGCCCCGTACTAGCTCTCTTCTCTGAGCAGTTCTTC. Amino acid sequence: CASSPVLALFSEQFF. The complete variable domain, with remaining parts taken from reference TRBV11-2 and TRBJ2-1, reads EAGVAQSPRYKIIEKRQSVAFWCNPISGHATLYWYQQILGQGPKLLIQFQNNGVVDDSQLPKDRFSAERLKGVDSTLKIQPAKLEDSAVYLCASSPVLALFSEQFFGPGTRLTVL.

V and J are TRBV7-9 and TRBJ2-7; perhaps D is TRBD1 or TRBD2 (5 bases each). V gave up 2 bases and J gave up 6 bases, with 17 bases separating them. Germline lookup yields CDR1 SEHNR and CDR2 FQNEAQ (reference sequence). The CDR3 is made up of 15 amino acids. The CDR3 region has the DNA TGTGCCAGCAGCTTAATGCTTGGGGGTGAAGCCGAGCAGTACTTC. As protein: CASSLMLGGEAEQYF.

J is TRBJ1-1 and V is TRBV19; D not resolved. CDR1 is LNHDA, CDR2 SQIVND, per germline (reference sequence). V lost 8 bases, J lost 5 bases, and 6 bases lay in between. CDR3 length: 10 residues. CDR3 amino acids: CASFYTEAFF. In DNA form, the CDR3 reads TGTGCCAGTTTTTATACTGAAGCTTTCTTT.

The V gene is TRBV6-5, the J gene TRBJ1-2, with D perhaps matching TRBD1 (5 bases). CDR3 length equals 15 residues. Germline values: CDR1 MNHEY, CDR2 SVGAGI. V lost 7 bases and J 4 bases, leaving 19 bases between the germline ends. CDR3 loop: CASTPSEGAGYGYTF. In nucleotides, the CDR3 is TGTGCCAGCACCCCATCGGAAGGGGCAGGCTATGGCTACACCTTC.

The chain couples TRBV6-4 to TRBJ1-6; D is unresolved. Germline loops: CDR1 MRHNA, CDR2 SNTAGT. The CDR3 length is 13 residues. Trimming cost V 2 bases and J 5 bases, with 4 bases left between them. CDR3 nucleotide sequence: TGTGCCAGCAGTGACAGGGATAATTCACCCCTCCACTTT. Translating it yields CASSDRDNSPLHF.

CDR3 loop: CASSLNTGLNQPQHF. CDR3 bases: TGTGCCAGCAGCCTAAATACAGGGCTCAATCAGCCCCAGCATTTT. The rearrangement uses TRBV7-6 and TRBJ1-5, with a weak D call TRBD1 (6 bases). The V gene's germline CDR1 is SGHVS and CDR2 FNYEAQ. V lost 5 bases, J lost 3 bases, and 14 bases lay in between. The CDR3 has 15 amino acids. Based on the CDR3 plus reference TRBV7-6 and TRBJ1-5, the full variable domain is GAGVSQSPRYKVTKRGQDVALRCDPISGHVSLYWYRQALGQGPEFLTYFNYEAQQDKSGLPNDRFSAERPEGSISTLTIQRTEQRDSAMYRCASSLNTGLNQPQHFGDGTRLSIL.

The CDR3 reads CASSSGQGYYGYTF. The CDR3 DNA reads as TGTGCCAGCAGTTCGGGACAGGGCTACTATGGCTACACCTTC. The chain couples TRBV28 to TRBJ1-2; TRBD1 agrees at 9 bases. This CDR3 is 14 amino acids long. Germline-derived CDR1 and CDR2 are MDHEN and SYDVKM. The V gene end was trimmed by 4 bases and the J gene end by 3 bases; junction bases not matched to a gene: 3.

This chain joins TRBV7-2 and TRBJ1-2; 7 bases fit TRBD1. The CDR3 is 15 amino acids. V trimming: 2 bases; J trimming: 2 bases; junction bases outside the gene matches: 5. Germline V gene sequence: CDR1 SGHTA, CDR2 FQGNSA. DNA of the CDR3: TGTGCCAGCAGCTTAAAGACAGGGTCCAACTATGGCTACACCTTC. Protein: CASSLKTGSNYGYTF.

The chain recombines TRBV11-3 with TRBJ1-1; maybe TRBD1 (5 bases). The V end lost 5 bases, the J end lost 1 base, and 8 bases lay between the germline ends. The germline V gene encodes CDR1 SGHNT and CDR2 YENEEA. The CDR3 is made up of 13 amino acids. For the CDR3, the DNA is TGTGCCAGCAGCCGTACAGGGAACACTGAAGCTTTCTTT. Its translation is CASSRTGNTEAFF.

For the CDR3, the DNA is TGCGCCAGCAGCTTGTATCCTTCAGCGGGCGCTGAAGCTTTCTTT. Translating it yields CASSLYPSAGAEAFF. The chain joins TRBV5-1 to TRBJ1-1; D unclear. V lost 1 base, J lost 6 bases, and 16 bases lay in between. The CDR3 contains 15 residues. The germline V gene has CDR1 SGHRS and CDR2 YFSETQ.